This T cell receptor beta chain was identified in a study of T cell repertoires in cytomegalovirus infection. About the study: In the study, CMV epitopes included recently identified HLA-C-restricted and well-studied HLA-B-restricted ones. Public TCR beta signature analysis indicated the presence of both CMV infection and matching HLA type.

The study's findings and limits: Of the TCR beta families, the public ones yielded a cumulative frequency that identified carriers of CMV plus the relevant HLA.

There are many counts of this clonotype. The antigen is not known. TCRdb reanalysed the reads using MiXCR and keeps one entry per CDR3 protein. The sample includes 800,000 to 950,000 distinct CDR3 sequences, approximately 30% of them seen just once. The CDR3 consists of 17 residues. J lost 0 bases, V lost 4 bases, and 7 bases had no gene match. Germline CDR1 reads SGHVS; CDR2 reads FQNEAQ. Here the sequenced sample was cultured CD8+ T cells from PBMCs, taken from culture after CMV antigen stimulation. V usage is TRBV7-8 and J usage is TRBJ2-1; TRBD1 matches 9 bases. This sequence originates from a human donor in good health (CMV status not recorded). Some clones in this sample may be carry-over from other donors' samples. CDR3 amino acids: CASSSGQGFGSYNEQFF. CDR3 in DNA: TGTGCCAGCAGCTCAGGACAGGGGTTCGGCTCCTACAATGAGCAGTTCTTC.